This T cell receptor (beta chain) stems from a study of beta chain features in type 1 diabetes. Points from the study as a whole: Whether HLA type affects TCRB rearrangement stayed undetermined in the present work. Moderate yet significant TCRB CDR3 shortening was seen in Type 1 diabetes patients in all four CD4+ subsets. It was among patients, rather than healthy donors, that naive, central memory and Treg TCRB repertoires appeared more similar.

The sample holds a few counts of this clone. Antigen unknown. There are 13 residues in the CDR3. CDR1 GTSNPN and CDR2 SVGIG come from the germline V gene (reference sequence). Trimming removed 0 bases at V and 6 bases at J, with 11 bases between. Based on CD45RO/CCR7/CD25/CD127/CD95/CD27, CD4+ regulatory, stem cell-like memory, naive and central memory cells were sorted. The whole isolated RNA underwent reverse transcription, so sequencing captured expressed TCRB transcripts. Sequencing of naive, central memory and regulatory T cell samples gave an average of approximately 3.3 million reads. The method was immunoSEQ multiplex PCR; TCRdb's version includes in-frame clones alone and lacks a portion of them. The sample lists around 170,000 clones, around 9% occurring once.

The chain recombines TRBV30 with TRBJ1-2; D not resolved. The TCR comes from a young woman with type 1 diabetes. Sequenced: central memory CD4+ T cells from blood. CDR3 in DNA: TGTGCCTGGAGTGTTGCGGGTCACGATGGCTACACCTTC. It encodes CAWSVAGHDGYTF.